The T cell receptor beta chain described here comes from a study of blood T cells in healthy people across ages. Study-level findings and limits: Estimated diversity, derived from one million T cells, was regarded as an underestimate.

The second PCR ran roughly 6 to 11 cycles with a sample-barcoded 5' primer and J-beta primers. TCRdb re-analysed the 5' RACE reads in MiXCR, keeping a single row per CDR3 protein. The table records fewer than 2,000,000 distinct CDR3 sequences, about 32% of them present only once. Losses at the gene ends were 3 bases for V and 12 bases for J; bases not matched to a gene: 3. The CDR3 covers 12 residues. From germline, CDR1 is SGDLS and CDR2 YYNGEE. Remarks on this clonotype: What it binds is unknown.

Source material: blood. This receptor was obtained from a young woman in good health. The J gene is TRBJ2-1, the V gene TRBV9, with 10 positions matching TRBD2. CDR3 nucleotide sequence: TGTGCCAGCAGCGCTAGCGGGAGTGGGCAGTTCTTC. Amino acids: CASSASGSGQFF.